Below are 23 T cell receptor beta chains sequenced from a single sample in a study of technical replicates of blood from several donors. The table came from immunoSEQ multiplex PCR; TCRdb's copy has only in-frame clones and leaves some out. The repertoire has more than 95,000 clones, 95% of them found once; the top ten carry around 0.21%. Input material: T cells isolated from PBMCs. These receptors were taken from a human donor in good health.

The genes are TRBV4-1 and TRBJ2-1; TRBD2 aligns across 9 bases. CDR1 and CDR2 (germline): MGHRA, YSYEKL. The CDR3 is 18 residues long. V dropped 3 bases and J dropped 2; count of bases not matched to a gene: 11. Written as DNA, the CDR3 is TGCGCCAGCAGCCAGGCTCCCGGGGCTAGCGGGGCCTACAATGAGCAGTTCTTC. It codes for CASSQAPGASGAYNEQFF.

V usage is TRBV5-8 and J usage is TRBJ2-7, with 8 bases identical to TRBD2. The CDR3 extends over 16 amino acids. Germline V gives CDR1 SGHTS, CDR2 YDEGEE. J was trimmed by 5 bases and V by 4 bases; bases with no gene match: 14. The CDR3 DNA reads TGTGCCAGCAGCAAAGGCTCCGGGAGGGGAGTGAACGAGCAGTACTTC. It translates to CASSKGSGRGVNEQYF.

V gene TRBV6-1 combines with J gene TRBJ2-1; 7 nucleotides line up with TRBD2. V lost 6 bases and J lost 2; bases outside the gene matches: 13. The CDR3 runs to 17 residues. Germline lookup yields CDR1 MNHNS and CDR2 SASEGT. The CDR3: CASSEPRRGRAYNEQFF. DNA for the CDR3: TGTGCCAGCAGCGAACCCCGGCGGGGGAGGGCCTACAATGAGCAGTTCTTC.

CDR3 DNA sequence: TGTGCCAGTGCACGCGGGAGGGCTTTCGGGACAGGGGGAGATGGCTACACCTTC. It encodes CASARGRAFGTGGDGYTF. This chain joins TRBV7-9 and TRBJ1-2; 11 bases agree with TRBD1. The germline V gene has CDR1 SEHNR and CDR2 FQNEAQ (reference sequence). CDR3 length equals 18 residues. V shed 9 bases and J 6 bases; nucleotides not matched to a gene: 21.

The chain is built from TRBV5-1 and TRBJ2-5, with TRBD1 matching over 9 bases. Germline V gene lookup returns CDR1 SGHRS and CDR2 YFSETQ. The CDR3 consists of 14 residues. J was trimmed by 4 bases and V by 4 bases; bases with no gene match: 5. The CDR3 sequence: CASSEGTGRETQYF. CDR3 in DNA: TGCGCCAGCAGCGAGGGGACAGGGAGAGAGACCCAGTACTTC.

The chain combines TRBV2 with TRBJ2-7, with 8 positions matching TRBD2. The CDR3 loop spans 14 amino acids. Germline V gene data show CDR1 as SNHLY and CDR2 as FYNNEI. Trimming cost V 6 bases and J 3 bases; bases outside gene matches: 7. CDR3: CASRPGLGGYEQYF. The CDR3 nucleotides read TGTGCCAGCAGGCCGGGACTAGGGGGCTACGAGCAGTACTTC.

The table lists this clone with a count of one. The gene calls are TRBV27 and TRBJ2-1, with 7 bases matching TRBD1. The CDR3 covers 14 residues. In germline, CDR1 is MNHEY, CDR2 SMNVEV (reference sequence). V lost 5 bases, J lost 7 bases, and 8 bases stayed unmatched. DNA for the CDR3: TGTGCCAGCAGTAAAAGACAGGGTTGGAATGAGCAGTTCTTC. Encoded protein: CASSKRQGWNEQFF.

This clone was picked up one time. The V and J genes are TRBV18 and TRBJ2-6, with 10 bases identical to TRBD1. Trimming at V came to 3 bases and at J to 1 base, leaving 3 bases not matched to a gene. The CDR3 extends over 17 amino acids. CDR1 is KGHSH and CDR2 is LQKENI in the germline V gene. DNA of the CDR3: TGTGCCAGCTCACCGGGACAGGGGAATTCTGGGGCCAACGTCCTGACTTTC. Its protein product is CASSPGQGNSGANVLTF.

This chain uses TRBV11-2 with TRBJ2-1, with D tentatively TRBD2 (6 bases). The CDR3 totals 13 residues. V lost 1 base and J 8 bases, leaving 9 bases between the germline ends. Germline CDR1 reads SGHAT; CDR2 reads FQNNGV. The CDR3 DNA reads TGTGCCAGCAGCTTAGGGCGGGGAGATGAGCAGTTCTTC. Residues: CASSLGRGDEQFF.

This clone was detected only once. The V call is TRBV5-1, the J call TRBJ2-4; TRBD1 might be the D (5 bases). The CDR3 consists of 16 residues. In germline, CDR1 is SGHRS, CDR2 YFSETQ. V lost 4 bases and J lost 0, with 14 bases in between. The CDR3 bases are TGCGCCAGCAGCGGCAGGGTGCTGTTAGCCAAAAACATTCAGTACTTC. Its translation: CASSGRVLLAKNIQYF.

This chain uses TRBV7-9 with TRBJ1-1, with 8 bases that match TRBD1. CDR3 length equals 15 residues. With V trimmed by 2 bases and J by 6 bases, 8 bases remained unmatched. Germline V gene data show CDR1 as SEHNR and CDR2 as FQNEAQ (reference sequence). CDR3 in DNA: TGTGCCAGCAGCTTACAGGGGGCGCATATTCCTGAAGCTTTCTTT. Residues: CASSLQGAHIPEAFF.

The rearrangement joins TRBV6-4 to TRBJ2-4; TRBD2 matches 9 bases. The CDR3 loop spans 14 amino acids. Germline V gene data show CDR1 as MRHNA and CDR2 as SNTAGT. Trimming took 3 bases from V and 5 from J; bases not matched to a gene: 2. The CDR3 loop reads CASSETSGENIQYF. In nucleotides, the CDR3 is TGTGCCAGCAGTGAGACTAGCGGAGAAAACATTCAGTACTTC.

The genes are TRBV4-1 and TRBJ1-5, with D unclear. V lost 0 bases and J lost 10, with 19 bases in between. This CDR3 contains 16 residues. The germline CDR1 and CDR2 sequences are MGHRA and YSYEKL. The CDR3 region has the DNA TGCGCCAGCAGCCAAGATCACGGCGGGATGGAGTATCCCCAGCATTTT. Protein sequence: CASSQDHGGMEYPQHF.

The chain couples TRBV15 to TRBJ2-5; a possible D gene is TRBD2 (6 bases). This CDR3 is 14 amino acids long. The V and J ends lost 0 bases and 4 bases respectively, with 9 bases between them. Per germline, CDR1 LNHNV and CDR2 YYDKDF (reference sequence). This CDR3 reads CATSRDLGGETQYF. Written as DNA, the CDR3 is TGTGCCACCAGCAGAGATTTGGGGGGAGAGACCCAGTACTTC.

Here the CDR3 DNA reads TGTGCCAGCAGTTCGCACAGGGGAACTAATTCACCCCTCCACTTT. It is translated as CASSSHRGTNSPLHF. This chain connects TRBV28 to TRBJ1-6; 7 positions match TRBD1. The ends lost 4 bases at V and 6 bases at J; junction bases unmatched: 6. This CDR3 has 15 amino acids. Looked up from germline, CDR1 is MDHEN and CDR2 is SYDVKM.

V usage is TRBV19 and J usage is TRBJ1-1; a weak D match, TRBD1 (5 bases). The CDR3 is 13 amino acids. Trimming cost V 2 bases and J 5 bases, with 9 bases left between them. Germline CDR1 LNHDA, CDR2 SQIVND (reference sequence). In DNA form, the CDR3 reads TGTGCCAGTAGTATACAGGGTATGACTGAAGCTTTCTTT. It codes for CASSIQGMTEAFF.

The chain employs TRBV28 and TRBJ1-2, with D tentatively TRBD1 (6 bases). The length of the CDR3 is 14 residues. CDR1 and CDR2 (germline): MDHEN, SYDVKM. Trimming stripped 6 bases from V and 8 bases from J, with 19 bases between. Written as DNA, the CDR3 is TGTGCCAGCAGCCCCGCGGTTGGCAGGGGCGGCTACACCTTC. Amino acids: CASSPAVGRGGYTF.

A few counts support this clone. The genes are TRBV2 and TRBJ1-2; TRBD1 matches at 9 bases. Losses at the gene ends were 5 bases for V and 3 bases for J; bases not matched to a gene: 7. This CDR3 contains 15 residues. The V gene's germline CDR1 is SNHLY and CDR2 FYNNEI. The CDR3 DNA follows: TGTGCCAGCAGTTTAGGACAGGGGATCGACTATGGCTACACCTTC. Protein sequence: CASSLGQGIDYGYTF. Full variable domain (rest looked up from reference TRBV2 and TRBJ1-2): EPEVTQTPSHQVTQMGQEVILRCVPISNHLYFYWYRQILGQKVEFLVSFYNNEISEKSEIFDDQFSVERPDGSNFTLKIRSTKLEDSAMYFCASSLGQGIDYGYTFGSGTRLTVV.

The chain couples TRBV7-9 to TRBJ2-2; 9 bases align to TRBD1. CDR3 length: 15 amino acids. V shed 4 bases, J shed 5 bases, and the junction held 5 bases outside the gene matches. The germline V gene has CDR1 SEHNR and CDR2 FQNEAQ (reference sequence). CDR3 nucleotide sequence: TGTGCCAGCAGCTCTGGGACAGGGACGACCGGGGAGCTGTTTTTT. It translates to CASSSGTGTTGELFF.

This rearrangement joins TRBV19 to TRBJ1-5; D unresolved. Deletions cut 3 bases from V and 2 bases from J, with 8 bases between. Germline V gene sequence: CDR1 LNHDA, CDR2 SQIVND (reference sequence). CDR3 length equals 14 residues. CDR3 in amino acids: CASSIQSGNQPQHF. CDR3 coding DNA: TGTGCCAGTAGTATCCAGTCTGGCAATCAGCCCCAGCATTTT.

In nucleotides, the CDR3 is TGTGCCAGCAGCCTACGCCGCTTGGCGGGGGACGATACGCAGTATTTT. This sequence encodes CASSLRRLAGDDTQYF. V is TRBV7-9 and J is TRBJ2-3; 7 bases are a match to TRBD2. This CDR3 has 16 residues. After removal of 5 bases from V and 6 bases from J, the junction contained 14 bases not matched to a gene. Germline CDR1 is SEHNR and CDR2 is FQNEAQ (reference sequence). The whole variable domain, filled in from reference TRBV7-9 and TRBJ2-3, reads DTGVSQNPRHKITKRGQNVTFRCDPISEHNRLYWYRQTLGQGPEFLTYFQNEAQLEKSRLLSDRFSAERPKGSFSTLEIQRTEQGDSAMYLCASSLRRLAGDDTQYFGPGTRLTVL.

V and J are TRBV6-1 and TRBJ1-1, with D possibly matching TRBD1 (6 bases). The CDR3 is made up of 13 amino acids. Trimming shortened V by 5 bases and J by 0 bases, and 7 bases separated the two germline ends. CDR1 and CDR2 from the germline V gene are MNHNS and SASEGT. CDR3 residues: CASSRDMNTEAFF. The CDR3 nucleotides are TGTGCCAGCAGTCGGGACATGAACACTGAAGCTTTCTTT.

The chain is built from TRBV7-9 and TRBJ1-2; 8 positions agree with TRBD1. With 1 base clipped from V and 7 bases from J, the junction kept 14 bases outside the gene matches. CDR3 length equals 17 residues. Germline V gives CDR1 SEHNR, CDR2 FQNEAQ (reference sequence). The CDR3 DNA follows: TGTGCCAGCAGCTTAGAAGGTCGGGCAGGGGGCAGGGGTGGCTACACCTTC. Amino acids: CASSLEGRAGGRGGYTF.